The T cell receptor beta chain described here comes from a study of OX40 agonist ivuxolimab in advanced cancers. CDR1 and CDR2 from the germline V gene are KGHSH and LQKENI. Trimming removed 2 bases from V and 4 bases from J, with 17 bases in between. CDR3 length: 16 amino acids. Libraries were prepared by immunoSEQ multiplex PCR; TCRdb keeps only in-frame clonotypes and omits some of them. The table shows fewer than 45,000 clones, with about 87% occurring only once. Sample: CD4+ or CD8+ T cells sorted from blood, taken in a trial of the OX40 agonist ivuxolimab. The chain uses TRBV18 and TRBJ1-1; D uncertain. This receptor was taken from an adult with an advanced solid tumor such as melanoma, head and neck, liver or kidney cancer. CDR3 in DNA: TGTGCCAGCTCACCATTTTCCTCATATTGGGGCACTGAAGCTTTCTTT. It specifies CASSPFSSYWGTEAFF.